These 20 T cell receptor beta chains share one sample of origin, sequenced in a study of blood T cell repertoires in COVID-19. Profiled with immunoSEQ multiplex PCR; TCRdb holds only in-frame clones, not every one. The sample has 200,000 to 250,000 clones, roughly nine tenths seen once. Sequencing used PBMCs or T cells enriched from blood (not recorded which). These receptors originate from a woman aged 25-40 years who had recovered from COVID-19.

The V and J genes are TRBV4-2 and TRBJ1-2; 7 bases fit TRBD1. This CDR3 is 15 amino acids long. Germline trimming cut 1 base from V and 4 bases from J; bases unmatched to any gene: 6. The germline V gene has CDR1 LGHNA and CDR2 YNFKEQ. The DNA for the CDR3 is TGTGCCAGCAGCCAAGGCCGGGACAGCCTCTATGGCTACACCTTC. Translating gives CASSQGRDSLYGYTF.

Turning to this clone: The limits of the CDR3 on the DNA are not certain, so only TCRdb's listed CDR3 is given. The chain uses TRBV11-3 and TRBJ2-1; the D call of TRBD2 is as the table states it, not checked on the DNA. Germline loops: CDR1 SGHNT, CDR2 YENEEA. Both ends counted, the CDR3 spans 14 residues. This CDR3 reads CASSFGSGAAPPFF.

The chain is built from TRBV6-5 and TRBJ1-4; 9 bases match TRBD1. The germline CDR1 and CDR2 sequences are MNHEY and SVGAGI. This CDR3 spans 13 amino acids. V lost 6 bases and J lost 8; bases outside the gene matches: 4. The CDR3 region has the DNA TGTGCCAGCAGGGGACAGGGAGGGGAAAAACTGTTTTTT. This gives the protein CASRGQGGEKLFF.

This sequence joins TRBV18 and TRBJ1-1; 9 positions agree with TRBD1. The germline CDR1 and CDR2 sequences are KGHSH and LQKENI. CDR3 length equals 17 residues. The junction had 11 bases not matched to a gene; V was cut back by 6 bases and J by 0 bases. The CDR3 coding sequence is TGTGCCAGCTCCTTGGGACAGGGCCCCCTCATGAACACTGAAGCTTTCTTT. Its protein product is CASSLGQGPLMNTEAFF.

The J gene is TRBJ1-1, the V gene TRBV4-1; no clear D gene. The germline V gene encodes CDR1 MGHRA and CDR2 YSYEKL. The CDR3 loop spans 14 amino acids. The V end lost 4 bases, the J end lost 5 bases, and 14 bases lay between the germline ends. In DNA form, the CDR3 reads TGCGCCAGCAGCCGGTCATTACAGAGTACTGAAGCTTTCTTT. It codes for CASSRSLQSTEAFF.

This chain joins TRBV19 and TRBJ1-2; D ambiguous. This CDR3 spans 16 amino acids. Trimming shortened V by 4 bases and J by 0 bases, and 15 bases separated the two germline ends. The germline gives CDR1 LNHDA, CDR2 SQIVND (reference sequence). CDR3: CASSRVNRETNYGYTF. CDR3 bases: TGTGCCAGTAGTAGAGTAAACCGGGAGACTAACTATGGCTACACCTTC.

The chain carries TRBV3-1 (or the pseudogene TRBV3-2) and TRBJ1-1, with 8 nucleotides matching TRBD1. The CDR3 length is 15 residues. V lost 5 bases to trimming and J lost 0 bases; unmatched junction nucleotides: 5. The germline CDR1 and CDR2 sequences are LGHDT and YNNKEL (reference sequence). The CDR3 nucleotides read TGTGCCAGCAGCAGGACAGGGCTTCTGAACACTGAAGCTTTCTTT. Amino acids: CASSRTGLLNTEAFF.

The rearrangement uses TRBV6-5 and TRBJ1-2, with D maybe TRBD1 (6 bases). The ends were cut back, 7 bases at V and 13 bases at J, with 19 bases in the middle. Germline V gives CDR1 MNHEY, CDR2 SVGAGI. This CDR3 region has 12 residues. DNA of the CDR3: TGTGCCAGCATCAACGATGCAGGGGCCTTCACCTTC. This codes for CASINDAGAFTF.

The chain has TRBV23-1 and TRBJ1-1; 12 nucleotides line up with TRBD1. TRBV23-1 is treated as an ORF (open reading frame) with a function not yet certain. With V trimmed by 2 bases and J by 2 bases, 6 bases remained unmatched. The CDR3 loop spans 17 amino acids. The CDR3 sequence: CASSQPRDRGRNTEAFF. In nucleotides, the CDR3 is TGCGCCAGCAGTCAACCCCGGGACAGGGGGCGAAACACTGAAGCTTTCTTT.

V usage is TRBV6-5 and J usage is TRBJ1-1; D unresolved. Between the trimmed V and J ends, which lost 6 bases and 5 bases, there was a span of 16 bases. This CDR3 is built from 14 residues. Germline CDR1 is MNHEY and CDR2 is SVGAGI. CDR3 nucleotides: TGTGCCAGCAGGTCCTTTGGAGGGCGGACTGAAGCTTTCTTT. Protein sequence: CASRSFGGRTEAFF.

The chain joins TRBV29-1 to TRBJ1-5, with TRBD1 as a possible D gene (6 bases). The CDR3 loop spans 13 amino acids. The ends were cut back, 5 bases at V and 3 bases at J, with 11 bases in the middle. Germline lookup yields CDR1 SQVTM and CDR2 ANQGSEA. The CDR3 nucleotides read TGCAGCGTTAAACAGGGTTACAATCAGCCCCAGCATTTT. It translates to CSVKQGYNQPQHF.

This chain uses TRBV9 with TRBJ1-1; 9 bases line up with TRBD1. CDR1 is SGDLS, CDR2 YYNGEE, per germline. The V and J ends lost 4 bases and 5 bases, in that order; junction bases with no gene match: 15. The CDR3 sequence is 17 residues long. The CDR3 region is CASSPNAFGQGRTEAFF. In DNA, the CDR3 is TGTGCCAGCAGCCCGAACGCCTTTGGACAGGGGAGGACTGAAGCTTTCTTT.

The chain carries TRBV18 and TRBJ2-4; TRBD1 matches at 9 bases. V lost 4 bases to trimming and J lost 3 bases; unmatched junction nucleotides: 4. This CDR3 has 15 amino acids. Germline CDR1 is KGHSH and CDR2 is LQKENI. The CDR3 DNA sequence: TGTGCCAGCTCACGGACAGGGGAGGGCAAAAACATTCAGTACTTC. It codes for CASSRTGEGKNIQYF.

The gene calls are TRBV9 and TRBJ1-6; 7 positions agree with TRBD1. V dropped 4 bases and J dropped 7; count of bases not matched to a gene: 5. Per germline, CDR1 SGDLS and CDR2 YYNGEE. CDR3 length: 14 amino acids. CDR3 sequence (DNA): TGTGCCAGCAGCCTACGACAGGGAAATTCACCCCTCCACTTT. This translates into CASSLRQGNSPLHF.

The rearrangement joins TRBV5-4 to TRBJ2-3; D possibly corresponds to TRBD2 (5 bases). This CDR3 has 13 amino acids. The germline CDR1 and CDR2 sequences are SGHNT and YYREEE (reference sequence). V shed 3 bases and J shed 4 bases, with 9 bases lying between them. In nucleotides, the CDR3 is TGTGCCAGCAGCTCCCAGAGGGCAGATACGCAGTATTTT. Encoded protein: CASSSQRADTQYF.

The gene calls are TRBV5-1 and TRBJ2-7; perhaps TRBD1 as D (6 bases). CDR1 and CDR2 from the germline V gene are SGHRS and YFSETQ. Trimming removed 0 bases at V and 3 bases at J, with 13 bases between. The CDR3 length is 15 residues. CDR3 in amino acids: CASSLGGGSFYEQYF. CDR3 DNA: TGCGCCAGCAGCTTGGGTGGGGGCTCTTTCTACGAGCAGTACTTC.

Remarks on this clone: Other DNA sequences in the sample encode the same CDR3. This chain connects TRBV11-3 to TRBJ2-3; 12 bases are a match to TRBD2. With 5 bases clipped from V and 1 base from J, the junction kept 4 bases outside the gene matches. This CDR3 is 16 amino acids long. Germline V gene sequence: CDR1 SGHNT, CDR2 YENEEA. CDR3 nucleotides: TGTGCCAGCAGCCCCGGGACTAGCGGGCGCACAGATACGCAGTATTTT. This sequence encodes CASSPGTSGRTDTQYF.

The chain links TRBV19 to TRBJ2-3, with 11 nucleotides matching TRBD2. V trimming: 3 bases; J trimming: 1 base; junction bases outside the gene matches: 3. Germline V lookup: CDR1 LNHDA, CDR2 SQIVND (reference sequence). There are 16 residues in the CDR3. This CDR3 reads CASSISGLAGTDTQYF. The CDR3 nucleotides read TGTGCCAGTAGTATCTCGGGACTAGCGGGCACAGATACGCAGTATTTT.

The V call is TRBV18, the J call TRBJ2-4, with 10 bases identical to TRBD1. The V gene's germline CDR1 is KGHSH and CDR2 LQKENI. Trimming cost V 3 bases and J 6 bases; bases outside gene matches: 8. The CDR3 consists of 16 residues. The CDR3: CASSPRQGAPRNIQYF. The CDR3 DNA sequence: TGTGCCAGCTCACCGAGACAGGGGGCGCCTAGAAACATTCAGTACTTC.

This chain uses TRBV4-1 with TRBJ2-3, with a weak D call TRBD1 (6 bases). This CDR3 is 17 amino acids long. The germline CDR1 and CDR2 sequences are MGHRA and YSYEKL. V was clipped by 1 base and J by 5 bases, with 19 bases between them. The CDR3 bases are TGCGCCAGCAGCCAAGGAGTGCCCTTGGGGGCAGGAGATACGCAGTATTTT. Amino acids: CASSQGVPLGAGDTQYF.